This TCR beta chain was documented in a study of T cells in Graves' hyperthyroidism and ophthalmopathy (dated by TCRdb to between 2018 and 2020). Study-wide context: Peripheral blood was sampled at the time of initial diagnosis, prior to any treatment. To identify distinguishing TCR V-J signatures, a discovery cohort of around 98 patients was used, comprising 43 with Graves' ophthalmopathy and some 60 with stable Graves' hyperthyroidism. Prospective prediction of ophthalmopathy was tested in an independent validation cohort of some 19 hyperthyroidism patients and around 16 patients who later progressed to ophthalmopathy. The 95 to 100 discovery patients were randomly divided into training and test sets at a 7:3 ratio. Thyroid tissue and blood T-cell repertoires from over 5 Graves' hyperthyroidism patients were also compared in the study. After sampling, hyperthyroidism patients received methimazole starting at 30 mg daily, and ophthalmopathy patients received high-dose intravenous methylprednisolone. According to the paper, TCR Vbeta CDR3 sequencing was carried out on some 130 peripheral blood samples, which came from more than 40 ophthalmopathy, under 85 hyperthyroidism and about 17 progressor patients. Beyond this particular receptor, the publication reports: During validation, the model predicted progression to ophthalmopathy a median of around 6 months ahead of onset, with around 65% sensitivity and 72.22% specificity. Sample size was not statistically predetermined, and blinding of investigators to group allocation was not performed. A 13 V-J signature model separated ophthalmopathy from stable hyperthyroidism, with around 90% sensitivity and just under 84% specificity in cross-validation and 80%/75% in testing. Most expanded thyroid clonotypes (frequency above 0.001) were also found in blood, which suggests that blood repertoires may mirror thyroid immune responses.

A patient counted as having stable Graves' hyperthyroidism if no progression to ophthalmopathy occurred over 18 months of follow-up. Hyperthyroidism patients were aged 18 to 65 years and newly diagnosed, with disease duration of less than 2 months. The study excluded patients with uncontrolled infections, other autoimmune diseases, pregnancy or lactation. Diagnoses were established on the basis of clinical symptoms, serum thyroxine and TRAb, thyroid ultrasound, and orbital computed tomography. PBMCs were separated from over 9 ml of fresh peripheral blood using Ficoll-Paque density gradient centrifugation. Total RNA was extracted with Trizol reagent, and quality was checked on an Agilent 2100 Bioanalyzer. The TCR beta CDR3 regions were amplified from the RNA transcripts. The TCR CDR3 was subjected to a first round of RT-PCR using the HTBI primer set and the Qiagen OneStep RT-PCR kit. Libraries were constructed in a second round of multiplex PCR, after which size selection and purification were performed. Paired-end sequencing of the libraries was performed with 100 bp reads on an Illumina HiSeq2000. The authors processed their data as follows. Raw data were processed with SOAPnuke, discarding reads with adapters, uncalled bases, mean Phred below 15, or no exact constant-primer or identifier match. COPE v1.2.5 was used to merge the high-quality paired reads, and each unique nucleotide sequence was defined as a clonotype. Clonotypes were aligned to IMGT TRBV, TRBD and TRBJ reference segments using MiTCR v1.1. Analysis was restricted to V-J combinations with a frequency above 0.0001, which covered roughly 99% of repertoires. A TCS score was defined as the ratio of F50 (clonal expansion) to E x V (chaos), with BLOSUM62-based TCRdist applied between CDR3 peptides within each V-J. Welch's t-statistics and random forest reduced roughly 530 V-J features to about 13, which were used in a naive Bayes classifier (R e1071). TCRdb passed the public sequencing reads through fastp at Q25 and MiXCR, retaining productive beta sequences. Each record represents a unique CDR3 protein, reported with the most common genes and DNA among its rows. TCRdb's processing, not the authors', yielded these V and J calls. For this sample the table gives approximately 560,000 distinct CDR3 sequences, of which approximately 14% were detected only once. Less than 9.5% of the sample is held by the ten biggest clonotypes.

Details on this clonotype: Its antigen specificity is not known. Per-base quality was not reported, and no clone a single base away is much larger than it.

The junction shows trimming of 6 bases on V and 5 bases on J, and the gene matches do not reach 6 bases of it. Taken from the germline V gene, the CDR1 and CDR2 loops are MDHEN and SYDVKM. The CDR3 covers 15 residues, taking in both the cysteine and the phenylalanine. The entry retains the CDR3 DNA only, 45 bases that are in frame from base 1. This TCR was recovered from a woman younger than 45 with Graves' hyperthyroidism. The chain couples TRBV28 to TRBJ2-3, with 12 bases matching TRBD2. Sequenced material: blood. The CDR3 protein sequence reads: CASRLPSGGGDTQYF. In nucleotides, the sequence is TGTGCCAGCAGACTCCCTAGCGGGGGGGGAGATACGCAGTATTTT.